This TCR beta chain was captured in a study of CD8 T cells in Susac syndrome. Study in general: The sequenced Susac syndrome patients comprised roughly 6 with active disease and roughly 8 in remission.

Random-hexamer reverse transcription was applied to roughly 0.45 to 1 ug RNA. It was immunoSEQ multiplex PCR that amplified TCR beta CDR3 across 54 Vbeta and 13 Jbeta. From the immunoSEQ multiplex PCR reads, TCRdb called clonotypes with MiXCR, one entry per CDR3 protein. The table records 170,000 or so distinct CDR3 sequences, approximately 95% of them present only once. This CDR3 region has 14 residues. The V gene lost 2 bases and the J gene lost 5 bases, with 13 bases spanning the gap. Germline CDR1 reads MNHEY; CDR2 reads SVGAGI. Sequencing targeted TCR beta in T cells from blood (CD8+ and CD4+). FACS was used to enrich TEMRA cells, whereas the CD8+ and CD4+ T cells were obtained by negative isolation.

The chain is built from TRBV6-5 and TRBJ2-7, with D perhaps given as TRBD1 or TRBD2 (5 bases each). The sequence was obtained from a human donor with Susac syndrome. Sequencing input: CD4+ T cells from PBMCs. The CDR3 is CASSYAGTNDEQYF. CDR3 coding DNA: TGTGCCAGCAGTTACGCAGGGACCAACGACGAGCAGTACTTC.